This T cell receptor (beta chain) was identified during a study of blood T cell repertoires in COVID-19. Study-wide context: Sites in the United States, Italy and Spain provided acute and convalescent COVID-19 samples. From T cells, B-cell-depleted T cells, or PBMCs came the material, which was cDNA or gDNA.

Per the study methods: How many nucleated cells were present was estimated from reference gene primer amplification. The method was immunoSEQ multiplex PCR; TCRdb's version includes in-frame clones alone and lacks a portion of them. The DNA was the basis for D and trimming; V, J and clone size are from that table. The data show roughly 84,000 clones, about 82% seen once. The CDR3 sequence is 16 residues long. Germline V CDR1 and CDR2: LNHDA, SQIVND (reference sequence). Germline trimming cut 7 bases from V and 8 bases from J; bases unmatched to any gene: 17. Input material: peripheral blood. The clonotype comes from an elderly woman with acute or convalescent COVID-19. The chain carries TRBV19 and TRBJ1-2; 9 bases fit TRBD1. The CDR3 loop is CASTPTPRDRATGYTF. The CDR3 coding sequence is TGTGCCAGTACCCCAACACCCCGGGACAGGGCGACAGGCTACACCTTC.